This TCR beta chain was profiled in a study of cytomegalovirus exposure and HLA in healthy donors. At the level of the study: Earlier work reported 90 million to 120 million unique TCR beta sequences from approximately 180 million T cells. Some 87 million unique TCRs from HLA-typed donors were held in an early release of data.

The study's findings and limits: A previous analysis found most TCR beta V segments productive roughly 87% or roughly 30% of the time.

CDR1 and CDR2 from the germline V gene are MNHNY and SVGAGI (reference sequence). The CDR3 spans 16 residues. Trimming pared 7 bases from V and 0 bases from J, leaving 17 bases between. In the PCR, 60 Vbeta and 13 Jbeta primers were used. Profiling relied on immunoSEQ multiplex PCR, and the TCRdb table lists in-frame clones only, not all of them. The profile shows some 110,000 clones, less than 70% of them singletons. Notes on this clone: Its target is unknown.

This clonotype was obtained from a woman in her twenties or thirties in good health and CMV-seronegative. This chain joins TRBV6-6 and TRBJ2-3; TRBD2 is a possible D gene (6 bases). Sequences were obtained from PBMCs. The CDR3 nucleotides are TGTGCCAGCACCGAACCCGGCGGGACTAGCACAGATACGCAGTATTTT. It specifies CASTEPGGTSTDTQYF.